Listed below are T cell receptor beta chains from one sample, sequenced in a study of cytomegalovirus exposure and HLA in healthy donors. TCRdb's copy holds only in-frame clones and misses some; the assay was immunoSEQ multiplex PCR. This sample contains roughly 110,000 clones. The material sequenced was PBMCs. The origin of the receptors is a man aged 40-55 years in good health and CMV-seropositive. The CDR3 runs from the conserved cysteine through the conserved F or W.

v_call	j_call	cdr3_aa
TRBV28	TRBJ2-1	CASSRGTVNEQFF
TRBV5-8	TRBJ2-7	CASSPGLFYEQYF
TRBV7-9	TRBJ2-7	CASTQSGTAYEQYF
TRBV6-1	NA	CASSGTGAHEQYF
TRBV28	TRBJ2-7	CASSPPHTENRILSIYEQYF
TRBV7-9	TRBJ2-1	CASSRGGQGNEQFF
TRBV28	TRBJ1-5	CASREDRARSQPQHF
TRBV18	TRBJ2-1	CASSPQIAGGNEQFF
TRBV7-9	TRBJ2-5	CASSFGGETQYF
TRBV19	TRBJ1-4	CASSSRGASNEKLFF
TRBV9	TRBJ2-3	CASSLQGLGDTQYF
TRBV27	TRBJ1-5	CASSQTPAGTVDQPQHF
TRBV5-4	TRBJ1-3	CASSLGGSGNTIYF
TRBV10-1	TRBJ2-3	CASSEQSTTDTQYF
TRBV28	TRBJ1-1	CASSHRGQGAGREAFF
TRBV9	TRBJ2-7	CASSVDLSSYEQYF
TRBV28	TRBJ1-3	CASSLRQDHSGNTIYF
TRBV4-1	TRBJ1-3	CASSPIPGEGGNTIYF
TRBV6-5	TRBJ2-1	CASSPYPGQYEQFF
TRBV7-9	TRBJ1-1	CASSLTDSSNTEAFF
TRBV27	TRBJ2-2	CASSPNTGELFF
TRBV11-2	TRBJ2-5	CASSLGPAGGQETQYF
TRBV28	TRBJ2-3	CASSSYTDTQYF
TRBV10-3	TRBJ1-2	CAISDQGTTYLYGYTF
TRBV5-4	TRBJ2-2	CASSFKGGLTGELFF
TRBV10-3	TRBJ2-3	CAISNREGMAQYF
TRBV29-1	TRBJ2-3	CSVSGGTDTQYF
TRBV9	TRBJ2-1	CASSGSENYNEQFF
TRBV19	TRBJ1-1	CASSIGLDTEAFF
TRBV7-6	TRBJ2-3	CASSYRDSYTDTQYF
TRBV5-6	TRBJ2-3	CASSPQGGLDTQYF
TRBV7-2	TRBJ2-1	CASSLGLAGNEQFF
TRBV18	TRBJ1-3	CASSPPIGTGFGNTIYF
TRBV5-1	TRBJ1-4	CASSLGGGGNEKLFF
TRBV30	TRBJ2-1	CAWSVTYYNEQFF